This T cell receptor (beta chain) was recovered during a study of cytomegalovirus exposure and HLA in healthy donors. Vbeta (60) and Jbeta (13) primers were used in the PCR. Only in-frame clones appear in the TCRdb table, and some are missing; sequencing was by immunoSEQ multiplex PCR. The sample holds some 64,000 clones; around 90% are singletons and the top ten take around 1.5%. This CDR3 comprises 14 residues. V lost 3 bases, J lost 3 bases, and 12 bases lay in between. CDR1 is SGDLS, CDR2 YYNGEE, per germline. Remarks on this clone: The target antigen is unknown.

General study points: TRBV6-2, TRBV6-3 and some other V segments were excluded as indistinguishable. In vitro work confirmed that three CMV-associated chains recognize CMV antigens.

Sequences were obtained from PBMCs. This sequence joins TRBV9 and TRBJ1-1, with D possibly TRBD1 on 5 matching bases. The receptor comes from a man aged 30 to 39 in good health and CMV-seropositive. DNA of the CDR3: TGTGCCAGCAGCGGCCCTGGACATTACACTGAAGCTTTCTTT. Translating gives CASSGPGHYTEAFF.